This T cell receptor (beta chain) appears in the sequencing data of a study of blood T cell repertoires in COVID-19. Whole-study context: T cells, B-cell-depleted T cells, or PBMCs provided the cDNA or gDNA that served as material.

Generated by immunoSEQ multiplex PCR, the TCRdb table keeps only in-frame clones and is missing some. The sample holds 150,000 to 200,000 clones, around 86% seen once. CDR1 is SGHNT, CDR2 YYREEE, per germline (reference sequence). V dropped 4 bases and J dropped 5 bases, with 18 bases sitting between them. The CDR3 runs 15 residues. The receptor's source is a man in his forties or fifties with active or convalescent COVID-19. The J gene is TRBJ2-5, the V gene TRBV5-4, with D perhaps matching TRBD1 (6 bases). Material for sequencing was peripheral blood. The CDR3 protein is CASSTSGAPSETQYF. For the CDR3, the DNA is TGTGCCAGCAGCACATCAGGGGCACCAAGCGAGACCCAGTACTTC.